This T cell receptor beta chain was observed in a study of T cell repertoires in cytomegalovirus infection. Study as a whole: Both CMV infection and a matching HLA type were indicated by public TCR beta signatures.

This clonotype was seen at least ten times. TCRdb passed the reads through MiXCR, listing each CDR3 protein once. The table records under 200,000 distinct CDR3 sequences, 8.5% to 10% of them present only once. The TCR comes from a human donor in good health (CMV status not recorded). Some clones in this sample may be carry-over from other donors' samples. The material sequenced was PBMCs.

CDR3 sequence reads: CASSRDNQETQYF. In DNA, the CDR3 is TGTGCCAGCAGTCGGGACAACCAAGAGACCCAGTACTTC. This chain links TRBV27 with TRBJ2-5, with D tentatively TRBD1 (6 bases). The CDR3 has 13 amino acids. The germline V and J ends were trimmed by 5 bases and 0 bases, with 7 bases remaining between them. CDR1 and CDR2 (germline): MNHEY, SMNVEV (reference sequence).